This T cell receptor beta chain was captured in a study of circulating CD8 cells and anti-PD-1 response in melanoma. About the study: Non-responders showed stable or progressive disease; responders showed complete or partial response.

General observations from the study: Some patients were treatment-naive; others were previously treated. At M1, fewer than 8% of TRB clonotypes appeared in multiple subsets. Replicates were generally not done for experiments.

This clonotype was observed a few times. As yet, its antigen is unknown. Live CD3+CD8+TCRalphabeta+ cells were sorted into four subsets by PD-1 and/or TIGIT. TCR libraries were prepared from approximately 15 ng of total RNA with the QIAseq Immune Repertoire TCR panel. TCRdb recomputed calls from the reads with MiXCR, one row per CDR3 protein. The sample includes about 920 distinct CDR3 sequences, around 5.4% of them seen just once. CDR1 and CDR2 from the germline V gene are MNHNS and SASEGT. V lost 2 bases, J lost 0 bases, and 13 bases stayed unmatched. This CDR3 has 18 residues. The source was CD8+ T cells from PBMCs, collected at baseline or after one month of anti-PD-1 therapy (not recorded which). The chain recombines TRBV6-1 with TRBJ2-7; 7 bases align to TRBD1. The clonotype originates from a human donor with melanoma. Here the CDR3 reads CASSERKQWRQGSYEQYF. The CDR3 nucleotides are TGTGCCAGCAGTGAACGCAAACAATGGAGACAGGGCTCCTACGAGCAGTACTTC.